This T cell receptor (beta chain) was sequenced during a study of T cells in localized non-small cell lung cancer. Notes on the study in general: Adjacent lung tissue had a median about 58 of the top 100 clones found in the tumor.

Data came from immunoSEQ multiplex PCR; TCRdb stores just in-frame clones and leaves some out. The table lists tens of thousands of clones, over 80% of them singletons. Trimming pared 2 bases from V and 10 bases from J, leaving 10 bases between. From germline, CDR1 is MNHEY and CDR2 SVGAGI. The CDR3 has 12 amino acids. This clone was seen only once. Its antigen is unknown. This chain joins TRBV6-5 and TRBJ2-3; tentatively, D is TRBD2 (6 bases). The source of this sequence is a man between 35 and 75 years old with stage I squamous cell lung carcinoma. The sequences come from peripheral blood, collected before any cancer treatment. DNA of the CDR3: TGTGCCAGCAGTTACACGTCGGGGGCGCAGTATTTT. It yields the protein CASSYTSGAQYF.